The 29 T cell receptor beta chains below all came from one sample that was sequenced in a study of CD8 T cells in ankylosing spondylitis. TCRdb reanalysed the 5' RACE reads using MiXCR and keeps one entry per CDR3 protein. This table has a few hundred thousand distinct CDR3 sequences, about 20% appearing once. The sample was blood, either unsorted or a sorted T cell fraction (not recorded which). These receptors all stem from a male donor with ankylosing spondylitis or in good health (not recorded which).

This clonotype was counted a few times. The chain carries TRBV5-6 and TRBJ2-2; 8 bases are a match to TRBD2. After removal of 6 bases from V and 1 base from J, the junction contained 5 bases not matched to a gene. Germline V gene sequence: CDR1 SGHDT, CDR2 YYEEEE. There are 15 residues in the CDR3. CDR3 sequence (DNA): TGTGCCAGCACCGGGGGGGCAGAGAACACCGGGGAGCTGTTTTTT. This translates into CASTGGAENTGELFF.

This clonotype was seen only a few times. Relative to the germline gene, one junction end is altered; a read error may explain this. The CDR3 loop is CASSLRQNAEAFF. The CDR3 DNA is TGTGCCAGCAGCTTAAGACAGAACGCTGAAGCTTTCTTT. The rearrangement links TRBV7-9 to TRBJ1-1; tentatively, D is TRBD1 (5 bases). Germline CDR1 and CDR2: SEHNR and FQNEAQ (reference sequence). This CDR3 region has 13 residues.

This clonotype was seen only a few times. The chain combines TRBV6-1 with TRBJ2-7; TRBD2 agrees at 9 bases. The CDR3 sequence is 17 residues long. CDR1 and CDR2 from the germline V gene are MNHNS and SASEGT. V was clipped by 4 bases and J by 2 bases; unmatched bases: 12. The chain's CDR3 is CASSGGGLAGPTYEQYF. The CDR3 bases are TGTGCCAGCAGTGGGGGGGGGCTAGCGGGGCCTACCTACGAGCAGTACTTC.

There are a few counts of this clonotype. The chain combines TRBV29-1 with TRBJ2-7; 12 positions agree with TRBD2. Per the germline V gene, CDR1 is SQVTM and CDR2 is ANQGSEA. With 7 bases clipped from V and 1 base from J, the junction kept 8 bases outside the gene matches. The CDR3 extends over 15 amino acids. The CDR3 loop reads CSATLLAGGSYEQYF. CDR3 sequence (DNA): TGCAGCGCCACCCTACTAGCGGGGGGATCCTACGAGCAGTACTTC.

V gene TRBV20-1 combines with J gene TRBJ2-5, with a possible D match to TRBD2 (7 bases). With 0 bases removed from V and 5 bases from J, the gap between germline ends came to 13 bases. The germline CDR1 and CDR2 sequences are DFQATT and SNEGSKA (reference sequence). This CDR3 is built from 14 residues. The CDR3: CSAREWGGVETQYF. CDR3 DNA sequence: TGCAGTGCTAGAGAATGGGGGGGCGTGGAGACCCAGTACTTC.

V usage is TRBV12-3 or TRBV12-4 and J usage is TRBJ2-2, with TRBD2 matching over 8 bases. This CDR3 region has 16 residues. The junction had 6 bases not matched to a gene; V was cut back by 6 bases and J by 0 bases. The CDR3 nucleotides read TGTGCCAGCAGCCCCCTACTAGCGGCGAACACCGGGGAGCTGTTTTTT. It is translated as CASSPLLAANTGELFF.

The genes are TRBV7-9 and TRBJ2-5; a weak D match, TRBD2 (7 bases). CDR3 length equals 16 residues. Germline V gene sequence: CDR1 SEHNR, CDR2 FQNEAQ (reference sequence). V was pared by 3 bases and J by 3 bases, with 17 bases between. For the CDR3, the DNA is TGTGCCAGCAGCTTGGGGGCGGCGGGGGTGAAAGAGACCCAGTACTTC. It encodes CASSLGAAGVKETQYF.

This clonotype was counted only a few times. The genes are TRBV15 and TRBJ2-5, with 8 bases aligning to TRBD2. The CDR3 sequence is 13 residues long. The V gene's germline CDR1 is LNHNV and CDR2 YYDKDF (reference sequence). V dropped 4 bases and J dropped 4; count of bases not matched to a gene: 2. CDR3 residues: CATSTSGGETQYF. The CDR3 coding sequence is TGTGCCACCAGCACCAGCGGGGGAGAGACCCAGTACTTC.

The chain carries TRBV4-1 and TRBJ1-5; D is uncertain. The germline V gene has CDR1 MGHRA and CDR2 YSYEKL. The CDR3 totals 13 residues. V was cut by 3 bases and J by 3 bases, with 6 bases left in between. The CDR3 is CASSHGSNQPQHF. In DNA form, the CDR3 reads TGCGCCAGCAGCCACGGGTCCAATCAGCCCCAGCATTTT.

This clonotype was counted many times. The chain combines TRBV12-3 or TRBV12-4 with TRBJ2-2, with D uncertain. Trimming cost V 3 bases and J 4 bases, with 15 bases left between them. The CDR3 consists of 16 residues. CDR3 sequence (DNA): TGTGCCAGCAGTTTCAGTCCCGGCCCGACCACCGGGGAGCTGTTTTTT. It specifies CASSFSPGPTTGELFF.

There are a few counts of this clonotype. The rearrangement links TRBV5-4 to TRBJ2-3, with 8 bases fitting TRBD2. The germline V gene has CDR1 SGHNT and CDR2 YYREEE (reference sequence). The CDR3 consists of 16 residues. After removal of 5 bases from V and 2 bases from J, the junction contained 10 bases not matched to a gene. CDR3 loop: CASRWRAGADTDTQYF. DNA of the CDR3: TGTGCCAGCAGGTGGAGAGCGGGGGCCGACACAGATACGCAGTATTTT.

The DNA for the CDR3 is TGTGCCAGCAGTTTCGCCGGGACACCCGAGGCGGGGCAGTTCTTC. Translated, it gives CASSFAGTPEAGQFF. The chain combines TRBV12-3 or TRBV12-4 with TRBJ2-1, with D possibly TRBD1 on 6 matching bases. V was cut by 3 bases and J by 12 bases, with 21 bases left in between. CDR3 length: 15 amino acids.

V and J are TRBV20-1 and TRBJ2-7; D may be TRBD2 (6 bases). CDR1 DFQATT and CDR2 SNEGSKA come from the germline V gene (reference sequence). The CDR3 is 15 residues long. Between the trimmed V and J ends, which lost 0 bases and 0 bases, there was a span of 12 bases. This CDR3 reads CSARDNGGSSYEQYF. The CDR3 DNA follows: TGCAGTGCTAGAGATAATGGGGGGAGCTCCTACGAGCAGTACTTC.

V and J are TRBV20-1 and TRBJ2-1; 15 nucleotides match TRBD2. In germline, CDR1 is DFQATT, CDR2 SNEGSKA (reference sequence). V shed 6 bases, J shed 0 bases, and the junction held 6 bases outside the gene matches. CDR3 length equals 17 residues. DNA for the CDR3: TGCAGTGCCAAGCCGGGACTAGCGGGGGGCTCCTACAATGAGCAGTTCTTC. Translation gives CSAKPGLAGGSYNEQFF.

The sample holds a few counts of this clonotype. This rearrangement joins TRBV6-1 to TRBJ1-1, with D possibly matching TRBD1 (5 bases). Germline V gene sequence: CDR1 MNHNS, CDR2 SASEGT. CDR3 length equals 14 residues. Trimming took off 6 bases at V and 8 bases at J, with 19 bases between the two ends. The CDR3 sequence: CASSATEAPQEAFF. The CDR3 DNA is TGTGCCAGCAGCGCGACAGAAGCCCCACAGGAAGCTTTCTTT.

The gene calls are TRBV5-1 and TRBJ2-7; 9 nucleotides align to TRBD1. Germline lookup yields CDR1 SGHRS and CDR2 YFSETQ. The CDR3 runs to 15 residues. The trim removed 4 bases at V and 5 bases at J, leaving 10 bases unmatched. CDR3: CASSGTQGAFDEQYF. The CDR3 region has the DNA TGCGCCAGCAGCGGTACACAGGGGGCGTTCGACGAGCAGTACTTC.

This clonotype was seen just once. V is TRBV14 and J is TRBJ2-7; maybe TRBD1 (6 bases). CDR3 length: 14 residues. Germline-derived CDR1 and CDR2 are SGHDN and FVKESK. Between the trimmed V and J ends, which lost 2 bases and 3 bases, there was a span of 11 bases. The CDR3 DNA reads TGTGCCAGCAGCCAATTATTACAGGGCTACGAGCAGTACTTC. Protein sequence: CASSQLLQGYEQYF.

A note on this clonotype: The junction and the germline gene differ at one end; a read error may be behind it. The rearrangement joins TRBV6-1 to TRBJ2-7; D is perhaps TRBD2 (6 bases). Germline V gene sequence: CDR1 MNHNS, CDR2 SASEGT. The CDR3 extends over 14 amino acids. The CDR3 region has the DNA TGTGCCAGCAGGGAAGGGACTTTGTCCTACGAGCAGTACTTC. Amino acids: CASREGTLSYEQYF.

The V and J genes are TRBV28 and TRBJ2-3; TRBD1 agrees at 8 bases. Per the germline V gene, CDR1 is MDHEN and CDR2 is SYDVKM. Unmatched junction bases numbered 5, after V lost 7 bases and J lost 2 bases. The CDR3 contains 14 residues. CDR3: CASKDQGATDTQYF. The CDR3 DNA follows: TGTGCCAGCAAGGATCAGGGGGCCACAGATACGCAGTATTTT.

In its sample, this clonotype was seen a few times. CDR3 bases: TGCAGCGTTGAAGAGGGGGCGGCTAATGAAAAACTGTTTTTT. This codes for CSVEEGAANEKLFF. The rearrangement uses TRBV29-1 and TRBJ1-4, with D perhaps matching TRBD1 (6 bases). V lost 0 bases, J lost 3 bases, and 8 bases lay in between. The germline CDR1 and CDR2 sequences are SQVTM and ANQGSEA. The CDR3 spans 14 residues.

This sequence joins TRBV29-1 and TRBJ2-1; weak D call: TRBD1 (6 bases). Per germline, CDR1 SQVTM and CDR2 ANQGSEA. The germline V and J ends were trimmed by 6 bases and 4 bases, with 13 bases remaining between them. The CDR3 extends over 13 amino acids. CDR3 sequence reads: CSVPTGSYNEQFF. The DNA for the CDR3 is TGCAGCGTACCGACAGGCTCTTACAATGAGCAGTTCTTC.

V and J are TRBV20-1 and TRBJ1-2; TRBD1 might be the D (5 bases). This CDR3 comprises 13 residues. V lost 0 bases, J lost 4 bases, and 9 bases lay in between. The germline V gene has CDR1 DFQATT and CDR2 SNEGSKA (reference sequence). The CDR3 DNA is TGCAGTGCTAGAGATCTCAGGGCCTATGGCTACACCTTC. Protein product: CSARDLRAYGYTF.

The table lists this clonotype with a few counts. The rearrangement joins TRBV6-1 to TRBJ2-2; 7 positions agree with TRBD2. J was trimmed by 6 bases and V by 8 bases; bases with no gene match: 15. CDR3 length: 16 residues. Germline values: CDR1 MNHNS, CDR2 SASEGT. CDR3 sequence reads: CASLERGPVGAGELFF. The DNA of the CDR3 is TGTGCCAGCCTGGAGCGGGGACCCGTCGGGGCCGGGGAGCTGTTTTTT.

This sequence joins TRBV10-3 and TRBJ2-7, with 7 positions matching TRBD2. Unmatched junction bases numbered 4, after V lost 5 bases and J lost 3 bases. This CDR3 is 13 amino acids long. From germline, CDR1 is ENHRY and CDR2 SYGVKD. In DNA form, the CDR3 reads TGTGCCATCAGTTGGGAGGGGAACTACGAGCAGTACTTC. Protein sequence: CAISWEGNYEQYF.

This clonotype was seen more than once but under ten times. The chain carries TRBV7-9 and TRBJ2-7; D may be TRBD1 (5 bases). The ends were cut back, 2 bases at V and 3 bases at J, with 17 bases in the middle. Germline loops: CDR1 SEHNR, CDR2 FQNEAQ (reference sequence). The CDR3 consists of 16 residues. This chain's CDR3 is CASSLLLTQGHYEQYF. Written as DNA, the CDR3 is TGTGCCAGCAGCTTACTTCTCACCCAGGGCCACTACGAGCAGTACTTC.

The CDR3 spells CASSSGTEVRTDTQYF. The CDR3 DNA is TGTGCCAGCAGTTCCGGGACAGAAGTTCGCACAGATACGCAGTATTTT. The V gene is TRBV6-5, the J gene TRBJ2-3; 7 bases map to TRBD1. The length of the CDR3 is 16 residues. Germline CDR1 reads MNHEY; CDR2 reads SVGAGI. V lost 4 bases and J lost 1; bases outside the gene matches: 8.

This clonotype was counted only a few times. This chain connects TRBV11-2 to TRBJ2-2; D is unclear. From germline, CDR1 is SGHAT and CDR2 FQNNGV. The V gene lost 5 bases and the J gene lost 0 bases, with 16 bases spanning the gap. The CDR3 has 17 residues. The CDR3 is CASSLYTGPSNTGELFF. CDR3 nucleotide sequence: TGTGCCAGCAGCCTCTACACCGGACCCTCGAACACCGGGGAGCTGTTTTTT.

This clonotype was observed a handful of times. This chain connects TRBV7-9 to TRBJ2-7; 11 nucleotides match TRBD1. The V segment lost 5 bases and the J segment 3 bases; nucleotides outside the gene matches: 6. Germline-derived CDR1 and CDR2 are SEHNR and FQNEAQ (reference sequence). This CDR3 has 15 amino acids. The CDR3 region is CASSARDRGDYEQYF. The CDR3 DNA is TGTGCCAGCAGCGCCCGGGACAGGGGGGACTACGAGCAGTACTTC.

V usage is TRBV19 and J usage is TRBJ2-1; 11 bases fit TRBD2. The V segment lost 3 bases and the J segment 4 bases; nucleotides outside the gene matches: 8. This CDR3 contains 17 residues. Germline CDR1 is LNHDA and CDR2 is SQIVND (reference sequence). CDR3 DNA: TGTGCCAGTAGTATTAGCGGGGGGGCGGCCTATTACAATGAGCAGTTCTTC. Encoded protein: CASSISGGAAYYNEQFF.